This passage covers 7 T cell receptor beta chains from one sample sequenced in a study of spatial heterogeneity in lung cancer. Points from the study as a whole: The study found that expanded intratumoral alpha and beta TCR counts tracked tumor mutation counts.

Time point described: sample taken at primary tumor resection. These receptors lack a known antigen. TCRdb used MiXCR to reprocess the 5' RACE reads, holding one entry per CDR3 protein. Among about 100,000 distinct CDR3 sequences listed, 4.4% were seen once. The material was lung tumor tissue, obtained at surgery. Receptors originate from a male donor with early-stage non-small cell lung cancer.

This clonotype was counted ten times or more. The chain uses TRBV10-3 and TRBJ2-5; 12 nucleotides agree with TRBD2. Germline V gives CDR1 ENHRY, CDR2 SYGVKD. The trim removed 3 bases at V and 4 bases at J, leaving 6 bases unmatched. The CDR3 length is 16 residues. The CDR3 DNA sequence: TGTGCCATCAGTGATCCTAGCGGGAGGGCCCGAGAGACCCAGTACTTC. Protein product: CAISDPSGRARETQYF.

The rearrangement joins TRBV5-1 to TRBJ2-7, with no clear D. V was clipped by 3 bases and J by 0 bases, with 10 bases between them. The CDR3 spans 14 residues. The germline V gene encodes CDR1 SGHRS and CDR2 YFSETQ. CDR3 DNA sequence: TGCGCCAGCAGCTCCCCCCACCGCTCCTACGAGCAGTACTTC. It codes for CASSSPHRSYEQYF. Using reference TRBV5-1 and TRBJ2-7 for the parts outside the CDR3, the full variable domain is KAGVTQTPRYLIKTRGQQVTLSCSPISGHRSVSWYQQTPGQGLQFLFEYFSETQRNKGNFPGRFSGRQFSNSRSEMNVSTLELGDSALYLCASSSPHRSYEQYFGPGTRLTVT.

This clonotype was observed at least ten times. The V call is TRBV5-1, the J call TRBJ2-4; D is ambiguous. Trimming removed 0 bases from V and 0 bases from J, with 13 bases in between. Germline V lookup: CDR1 SGHRS, CDR2 YFSETQ. The CDR3 runs to 17 residues. CDR3 DNA: TGCGCCAGCAGCTTGGTAGTTGCAGAGCTAGCCAAAAACATTCAGTACTTC. It yields the protein CASSLVVAELAKNIQYF.

This clonotype ranks as medium-sized. The chain links TRBV4-2 to TRBJ2-4; 9 nucleotides match TRBD2. The CDR3 is 15 residues long. Germline V gives CDR1 LGHNA, CDR2 YNFKEQ. The V segment lost 1 base and the J segment 9 bases; nucleotides outside the gene matches: 7. DNA for the CDR3: TGTGCCAGCAGCCAAGGAGTAGCGGGAGAGGGCATTCAGTACTTC. Amino acid sequence: CASSQGVAGEGIQYF.

This clonotype came up many times. V usage is TRBV29-1 and J usage is TRBJ2-5, with 8 bases aligning to TRBD1. The CDR3 has 13 residues. CDR1 and CDR2 from the germline V gene are SQVTM and ANQGSEA. Germline trimming cut 6 bases from V and 2 bases from J; bases unmatched to any gene: 5. This CDR3 is CSVARTGQETQYF. CDR3 coding DNA: TGCAGCGTAGCACGGACAGGGCAAGAGACCCAGTACTTC.

There are many counts of this clonotype. This chain connects TRBV7-6 to TRBJ2-5; TRBD2 is a possible D gene (5 bases). CDR3 size: 14 residues. CDR1 SGHVS and CDR2 FNYEAQ come from the germline V gene. The ends were cut back, 3 bases at V and 5 bases at J, with 13 bases in the middle. DNA of the CDR3: TGTGCCAGCAGCTTTTTTGTCGGCGGGGAGACCCAGTACTTC. It encodes CASSFFVGGETQYF.

This clonotype occurred many times. The V call is TRBV6-5, the J call TRBJ2-1; no definite D call. This CDR3 contains 15 residues. Deletions cut 2 bases from V and 0 bases from J, with 8 bases between. Germline-derived CDR1 and CDR2 are MNHEY and SVGAGI. Here the CDR3 DNA reads TGTGCCAGCAGTTACGGGCGGAACTCCTACAATGAGCAGTTCTTC. This gives the protein CASSYGRNSYNEQFF.